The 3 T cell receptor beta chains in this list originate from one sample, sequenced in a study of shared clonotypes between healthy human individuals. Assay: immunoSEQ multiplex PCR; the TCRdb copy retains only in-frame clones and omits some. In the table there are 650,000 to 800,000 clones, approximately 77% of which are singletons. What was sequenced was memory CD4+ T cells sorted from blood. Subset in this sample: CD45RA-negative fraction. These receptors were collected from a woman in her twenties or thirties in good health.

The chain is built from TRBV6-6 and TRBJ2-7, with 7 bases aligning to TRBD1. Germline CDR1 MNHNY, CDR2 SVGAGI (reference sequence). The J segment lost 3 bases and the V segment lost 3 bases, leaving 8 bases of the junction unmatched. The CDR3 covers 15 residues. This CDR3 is CASSYSGQTLYEQYF. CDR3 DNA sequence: TGTGCCAGCAGTTATTCGGGACAGACACTCTACGAGCAGTACTTC.

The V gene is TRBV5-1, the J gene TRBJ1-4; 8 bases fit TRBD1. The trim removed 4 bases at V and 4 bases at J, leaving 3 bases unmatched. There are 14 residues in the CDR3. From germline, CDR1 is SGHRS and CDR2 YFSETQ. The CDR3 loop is CASSETGDNEKLFF. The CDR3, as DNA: TGCGCCAGCAGCGAGACAGGGGATAATGAAAAACTGTTTTTT.

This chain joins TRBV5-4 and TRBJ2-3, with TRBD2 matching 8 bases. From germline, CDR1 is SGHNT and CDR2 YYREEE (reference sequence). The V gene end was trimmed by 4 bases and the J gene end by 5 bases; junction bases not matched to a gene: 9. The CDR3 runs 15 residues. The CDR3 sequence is CASSTGGAGEDTQYF. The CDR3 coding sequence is TGTGCCAGCAGCACCGGGGGAGCGGGAGAAGATACGCAGTATTTT. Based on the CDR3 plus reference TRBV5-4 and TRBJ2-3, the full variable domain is ETGVTQSPTHLIKTRGQQVTLRCSSQSGHNTVSWYQQALGQGPQFIFQYYREEENGRGNFPPRFSGLQFPNYSSELNVNALELDDSALYLCASSTGGAGEDTQYFGPGTRLTVL.